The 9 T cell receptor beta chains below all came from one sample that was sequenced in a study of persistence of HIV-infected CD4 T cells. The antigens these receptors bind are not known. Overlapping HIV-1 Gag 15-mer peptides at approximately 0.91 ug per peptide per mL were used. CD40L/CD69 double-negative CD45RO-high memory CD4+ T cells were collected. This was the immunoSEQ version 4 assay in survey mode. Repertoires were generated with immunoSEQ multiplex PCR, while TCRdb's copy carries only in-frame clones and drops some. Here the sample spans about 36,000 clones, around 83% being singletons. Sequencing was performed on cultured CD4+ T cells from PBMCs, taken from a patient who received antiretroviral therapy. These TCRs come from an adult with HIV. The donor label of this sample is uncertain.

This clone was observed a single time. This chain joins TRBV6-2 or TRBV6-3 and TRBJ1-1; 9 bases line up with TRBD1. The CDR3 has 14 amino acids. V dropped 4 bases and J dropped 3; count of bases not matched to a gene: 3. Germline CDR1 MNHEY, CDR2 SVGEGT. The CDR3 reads CASSLGTGYTEAFF. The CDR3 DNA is TGTGCCAGCAGTTTGGGGACAGGGTACACTGAAGCTTTCTTT.

CDR3 bases: TGCGCCAGCAGTGAGTCGCAAGGGAGGGAGGGGTGGTGGTCTGAATCCTATAATTCACCCCTCCACTTT. Translating it yields CASSESQGREGWWSESYNSPLHF. V is TRBV10-1 and J is TRBJ1-6, with TRBD1 as a possible D gene (5 bases). With 0 bases removed from V and 1 base from J, the gap between germline ends came to 28 bases. CDR3 length: 23 residues. Germline-derived CDR1 and CDR2 are WNHNN and SYGVQD (reference sequence).

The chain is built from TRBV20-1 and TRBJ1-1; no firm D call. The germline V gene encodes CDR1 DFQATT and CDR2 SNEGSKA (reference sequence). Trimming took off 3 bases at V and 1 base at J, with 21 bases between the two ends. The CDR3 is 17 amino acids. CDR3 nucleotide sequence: TGCAGTGCTAGTCGGGCCTTAATGTTTGCGGGGAACACTGAAGCTTTCTTT. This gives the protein CSASRALMFAGNTEAFF.

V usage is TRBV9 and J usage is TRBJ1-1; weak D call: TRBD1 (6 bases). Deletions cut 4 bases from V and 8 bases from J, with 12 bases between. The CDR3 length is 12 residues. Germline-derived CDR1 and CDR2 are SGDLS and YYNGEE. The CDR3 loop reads CASSPGQREAFF. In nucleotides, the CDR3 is TGTGCCAGCAGCCCGGGACAACGAGAAGCTTTCTTT.

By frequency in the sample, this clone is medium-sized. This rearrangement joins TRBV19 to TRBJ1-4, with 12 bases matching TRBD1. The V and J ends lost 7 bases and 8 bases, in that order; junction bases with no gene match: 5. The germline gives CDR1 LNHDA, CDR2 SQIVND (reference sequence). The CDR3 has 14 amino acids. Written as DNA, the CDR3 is TGTGCCAGTAACCGGGACAGGGGGCGAGAAAAACTGTTTTTT. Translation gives CASNRDRGREKLFF.

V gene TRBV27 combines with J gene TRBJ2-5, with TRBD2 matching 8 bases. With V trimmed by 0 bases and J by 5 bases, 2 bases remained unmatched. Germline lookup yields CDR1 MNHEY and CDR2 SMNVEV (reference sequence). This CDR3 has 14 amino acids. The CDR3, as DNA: TGTGCCAGCAGTTTATCGAGACTAGCGGAGACCCAGTACTTC. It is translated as CASSLSRLAETQYF.

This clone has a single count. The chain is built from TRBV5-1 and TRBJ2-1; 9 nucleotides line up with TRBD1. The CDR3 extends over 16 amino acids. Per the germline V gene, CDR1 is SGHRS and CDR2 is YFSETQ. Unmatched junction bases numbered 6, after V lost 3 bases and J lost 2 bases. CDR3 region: CASSSGTGRAYNEQFF. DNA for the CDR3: TGCGCCAGCAGCTCCGGGACAGGGCGAGCCTACAATGAGCAGTTCTTC. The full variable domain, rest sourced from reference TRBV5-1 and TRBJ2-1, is KAGVTQTPRYLIKTRGQQVTLSCSPISGHRSVSWYQQTPGQGLQFLFEYFSETQRNKGNFPGRFSGRQFSNSRSEMNVSTLELGDSALYLCASSSGTGRAYNEQFFGPGTRLTVL.

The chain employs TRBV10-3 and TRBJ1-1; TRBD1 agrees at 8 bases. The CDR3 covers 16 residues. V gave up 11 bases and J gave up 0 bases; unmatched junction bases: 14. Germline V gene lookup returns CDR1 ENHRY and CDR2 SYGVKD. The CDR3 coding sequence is TGTGCCGCCCTCCGGACAGGGCCCAACATGAACACTGAAGCTTTCTTT. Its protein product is CAALRTGPNMNTEAFF.

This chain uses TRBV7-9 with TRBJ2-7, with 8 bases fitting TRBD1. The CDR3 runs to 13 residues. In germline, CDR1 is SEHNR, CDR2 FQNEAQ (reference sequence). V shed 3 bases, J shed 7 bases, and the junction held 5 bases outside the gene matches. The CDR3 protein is CASSFGQGREQYF. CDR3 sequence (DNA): TGTGCCAGCAGCTTCGGACAGGGTAGGGAGCAGTACTTC.